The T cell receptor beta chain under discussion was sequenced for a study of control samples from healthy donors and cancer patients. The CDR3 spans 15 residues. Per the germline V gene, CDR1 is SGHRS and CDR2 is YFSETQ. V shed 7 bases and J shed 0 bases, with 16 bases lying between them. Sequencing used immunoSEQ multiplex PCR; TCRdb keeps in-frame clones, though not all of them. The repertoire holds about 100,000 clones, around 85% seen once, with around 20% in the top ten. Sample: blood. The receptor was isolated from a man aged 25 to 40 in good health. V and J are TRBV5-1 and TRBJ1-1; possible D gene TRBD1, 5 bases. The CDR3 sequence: CASSRDAGLNTEAFF. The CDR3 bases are TGCGCCAGCTCCCGGGACGCCGGTCTGAACACTGAAGCTTTCTTT.